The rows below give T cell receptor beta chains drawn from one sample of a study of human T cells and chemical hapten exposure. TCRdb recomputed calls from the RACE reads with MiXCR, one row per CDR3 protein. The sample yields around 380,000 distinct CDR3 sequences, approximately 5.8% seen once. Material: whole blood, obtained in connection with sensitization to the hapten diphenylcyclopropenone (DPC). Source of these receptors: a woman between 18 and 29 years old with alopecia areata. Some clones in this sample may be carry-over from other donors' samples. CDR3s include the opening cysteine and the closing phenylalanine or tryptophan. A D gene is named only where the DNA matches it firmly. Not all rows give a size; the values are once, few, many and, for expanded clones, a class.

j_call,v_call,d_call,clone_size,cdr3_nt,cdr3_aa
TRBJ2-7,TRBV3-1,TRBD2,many,TGTGCCAGCAGCCAAGATCGTGCGGGACTAGCGAGGGAGCAGTACTTC,CASSQDRAGLAREQYF
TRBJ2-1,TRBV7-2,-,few,TGTGCCAGCAGCTTAACGGAGTATGAGCAGTTCTTC,CASSLTEYEQFF
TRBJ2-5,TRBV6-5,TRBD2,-,TGTGCCAGCAGTACTAAGCGGGGGGGCACAAAGACCCAGTACTTC,CASSTKRGGTKTQYF
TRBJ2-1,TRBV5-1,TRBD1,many,TGCGCCAGCAGCTTCCGGGACAGTTACAATGAGCAGTTCTTC,CASSFRDSYNEQFF
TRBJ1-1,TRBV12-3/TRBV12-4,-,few,TGTGCCAGCAATTACATGGGCACTGAAGCTTTCTTT,CASNYMGTEAFF
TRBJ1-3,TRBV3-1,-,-,TGTGCCAGCAGCCGGGGACCTGGAAACACCATATATTTT,CASSRGPGNTIYF
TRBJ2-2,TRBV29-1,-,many,TGCAGCGTGCGGGGCCCCAACACCGGGGAGCTGTTTTTT,CSVRGPNTGELFF
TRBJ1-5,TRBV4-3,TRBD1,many,TGCGCCAGCAGCTACACAGGGGGCAGTCAGCCCCAGCATTTT,CASSYTGGSQPQHF
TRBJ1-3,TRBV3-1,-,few,TGTGCCAGCAGCCAAGGAGGTAGCTCTGGAAACACCATATATTTT,CASSQGGSSGNTIYF
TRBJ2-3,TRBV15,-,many,TGTGCCACCAGCAGAGGGGACGGCCCTAGCACAGATACGCAGTATTTT,CATSRGDGPSTDTQYF
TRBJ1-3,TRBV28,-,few,TGTGCCGCGGTCGGTGGCCGGAGCTCTGGAAACACCATATATTTT,CAAVGGRSSGNTIYF
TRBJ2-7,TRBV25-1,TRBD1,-,TGTGCCAGCAGGGAGACAGGGGGTTACGAGCAGTACTTC,CASRETGGYEQYF
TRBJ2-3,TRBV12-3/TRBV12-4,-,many,TGTGCCAGCAGTCCCTCGAGACAGGCCGTCGCAGATACGCAGTATTTT,CASSPSRQAVADTQYF
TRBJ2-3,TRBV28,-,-,TGTGCCAGCAGTTTAGGACGAAGGGAGTTAGATACGCAGTATTTT,CASSLGRRELDTQYF
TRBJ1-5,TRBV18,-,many,TGTGCCAGCTCACCAAACGGGGGCGCGGATCAGCCCCAGCATTTT,CASSPNGGADQPQHF
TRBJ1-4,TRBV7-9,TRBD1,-,TGTGCCAGCAGCACCGGACAGGATGCCCGCACTAATGAAAAACTGTTTTTT,CASSTGQDARTNEKLFF
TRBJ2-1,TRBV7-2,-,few,TGTGCCAGCAGCTTATTATCTAGACCTTTGGATGAGCAGTTCTTC,CASSLLSRPLDEQFF
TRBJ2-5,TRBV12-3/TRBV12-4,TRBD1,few,TGTGCCAGCAGTTTCAGGGGGCGTACGGAGACCCAGTACTTC,CASSFRGRTETQYF
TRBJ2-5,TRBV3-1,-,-,TGTGCCAGCAGCCACGTAGCGTTTCAAGAGACCCAGTACTTC,CASSHVAFQETQYF
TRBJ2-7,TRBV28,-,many,TGTGCCAGCAGGAGGACAGAGCCCTACGAGCAGTACTTC,CASRRTEPYEQYF
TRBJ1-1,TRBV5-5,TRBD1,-,TGTGCCAGCAGGGGTGACAGGGCCCACACTGAAGCTTTCTTT,CASRGDRAHTEAFF
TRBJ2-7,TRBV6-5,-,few,TGTGCCAGCAGTTCGTTAATTTCCGTAGCTGAGCAGTACTTC,CASSSLISVAEQYF
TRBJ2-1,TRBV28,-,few,TGTGCCAGCAGTAACGCAGGGGGCTCTAGCGGCTACAATGAGCAGTTCTTC,CASSNAGGSSGYNEQFF
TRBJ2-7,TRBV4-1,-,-,TGCGCCAGCAGCCAAGAGAGGGAGCAGGGTGTCCCCTACGAGCAGTACTTC,CASSQEREQGVPYEQYF
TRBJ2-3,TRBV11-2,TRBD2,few,TGTGCCAGCAGCTTCCCTAGCGGGGGGGCGAATACGCAGTATTTT,CASSFPSGGANTQYF
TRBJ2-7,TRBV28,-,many,TGTGCCAGCAGTTTAGTAGGGATTCAGGGCGAGCAGTACTTC,CASSLVGIQGEQYF
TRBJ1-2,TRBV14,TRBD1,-,TGTGCCAGCAGCCAAGATCGACAGGGGAGGCTTGGCTACACCTTC,CASSQDRQGRLGYTF
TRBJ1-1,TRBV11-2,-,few,TGTGCCAGCAGCTCAACAGGGTACGCTGAAGCTTTCTTT,CASSSTGYAEAFF